This is a list of T cell receptor beta chains from one sample in a study of blood T cell repertoires in COVID-19. Assay used: immunoSEQ multiplex PCR; TCRdb lists only in-frame clones, some missing. Of under 450,000 clones in the sample, 88% were seen once. Sample: peripheral blood. These receptors were obtained from a woman aged 45-59 years with COVID-19, enrolled during active disease. CDR3s include the opening cysteine and the closing phenylalanine or tryptophan. The order of the fields is V gene, J gene, D gene, clone size, CDR3 DNA, CDR3 protein. The D gene is left open where the match is weak. Expanded clones get a size class; other rows say once, few or many, or leave the size out.

TRBV2	TRBJ1-2	.	.	TGTGCCAGCAAGGAGAGGGTTTTAGGCTATGGCTACACCTTC	CASKERVLGYGYTF
TRBV29-1	TRBJ1-2	.	.	TGCAGCGTTGCGGGAGGGGCCTATGGCTACACCTTC	CSVAGGAYGYTF
TRBV11-2	TRBJ2-1	.	.	TGTGCCAGCAGCATTGGACCCCCGGGGAACCCCTACAATGAGCAGTTCTTC	CASSIGPPGNPYNEQFF
TRBV6-5	TRBJ1-2	.	.	TGTGCCAGCAGTTACTCGAAAGGGGTCGGCTATGGCTACACCTTC	CASSYSKGVGYGYTF
TRBV13	TRBJ1-2	.	.	TGTGCCAGCAGCGGTGGGGGCGGCTATGGCTACACCTTC	CASSGGGGYGYTF
TRBV30	TRBJ1-2	TRBD1	.	TGTGCCTGGAGGGAGGACAGGGGGGCGGGCTATGGCTACACCTTC	CAWREDRGAGYGYTF
TRBV2	TRBJ2-7	.	.	TGTGCCAGCAGGAGACCACAGGTTCTCAGCTCCTACGAGCAGTACTTC	CASRRPQVLSSYEQYF
TRBV18	TRBJ2-7	.	.	TGTGCCAGCTCACCCCCAAACAGGGAAATATTGAAGTCCTTC	CASSPPNREILKSF
TRBV30	TRBJ2-1	.	.	TGTGCCTGGAGGACTAGCAATGAGCAGTTCTTC	CAWRTSNEQFF
TRBV11-2	TRBJ2-2	TRBD1	few	TGTGCCAGCAGCTCCCTGAAGGGGGCCACCGGGGAGCTGTTTTTT	CASSSLKGATGELFF
TRBV24-1	TRBJ1-3	TRBD1	.	TGTGCCACCAGCGATACCGGGACAGGTGACAACACCATATATTTT	CATSDTGTGDNTIYF
TRBV5-1	TRBJ1-1	TRBD1	.	TGCGCCAGCAGCTCGTTGACAGGGGGGAACACTGAAGCTTTCTTT	CASSSLTGGNTEAFF
TRBV7-8	TRBJ2-5	.	.	TGTGCCAGCAGCTGGCCAGGAGGTGGGGTCCGGCAAGAGACCCAGTACTTC	CASSWPGGGVRQETQYF
TRBV15	TRBJ1-1	.	.	TGTGCCACCAGCAGAGATCTGGGCGACACTGAAGCTTTCTTT	CATSRDLGDTEAFF
TRBV20-1	TRBJ1-1	.	.	TGCAGTGCTAGAGCAGGGTTCGAAGCTTTCTTT	CSARAGFEAFF
TRBV3-1/TRBV3-2	TRBJ2-1	.	few	TGTGCCAGCAGCCCTAGAACAGGGCTCAATGAGCAGTTCTTC	CASSPRTGLNEQFF
TRBV5-1	TRBJ2-7	TRBD1	.	TGCGCCAGCAGCTTAGGTTCCGGGACAGGTAATCCGTACGAGCAGTACTTC	CASSLGSGTGNPYEQYF
TRBV10-3	TRBJ2-5	TRBD2	.	TGTGCCATTTCGGGCGGCGGGGGGGAGGAGACCCAGTACTTC	CAISGGGGEETQYF
TRBV5-1	TRBJ1-3	TRBD1	few	TGCGCCAGCAGCTTAACAGGGGGAGACTCTGGAAACACCATATATTTT	CASSLTGGDSGNTIYF
TRBV7-6	TRBJ2-7	TRBD1	.	TGTGCCAGCAGCATAAGCGGACAGGGGAGGTCGCGAGAGCAGTACTTC	CASSISGQGRSREQYF
TRBV21-1	TRBJ1-1	.	.	TGTGCCAGCAGCAGGGACAGGGGATCAAACACTGAAGCTTTCTTT	CASSRDRGSNTEAFF
TRBV29-1	TRBJ2-1	TRBD1	.	TGCAGCTCGATGACAGGGTACTCCTACAATGAGCAGTTCTTC	CSSMTGYSYNEQFF
TRBV2	TRBJ1-1	TRBD1	.	TGTGCCAGCATTTTCAACAGGGGAACTGAAGCTTTCTTT	CASIFNRGTEAFF
TRBV5-4	TRBJ2-7	.	.	TGTGCCAGCAGCTTTAGCCCGGGACAAGACTACGAGCAGTACTTC	CASSFSPGQDYEQYF
TRBV28	TRBJ1-5	TRBD1	few	TGTGCCGCCGAGGACAGGACTAGCAATCAGCCCCAGCATTTT	CAAEDRTSNQPQHF
TRBV18	TRBJ2-2	.	.	TGTGCCAGCTCACCACCGTTTCAGGGTGACACCGGGGAGCTGTTTTTT	CASSPPFQGDTGELFF
TRBV6-5	TRBJ1-1	.	.	TGTGCCAGCAGCATCTACAGGGACGCTGAAGCTTTCTTT	CASSIYRDAEAFF
TRBV4-1	TRBJ1-1	TRBD1	.	TGCGCCAGCAGCCATACCACAGGGGGTACTGAAGCTTTCTTT	CASSHTTGGTEAFF
TRBV10-3	TRBJ2-1	TRBD2	.	TGTGCCGCCGTCGGAGCGGGGGGGAACAATGAGCAGTTCTTC	CAAVGAGGNNEQFF
TRBV3-1/TRBV3-2	TRBJ2-7	.	.	TGTGCCAGCAGCCGGGGGGGCACTCAATACGAGCAGTACTTC	CASSRGGTQYEQYF
TRBV3-1/TRBV3-2	TRBJ2-7	.	few	TGTGCCAGCAGTCGGGGGAGGGAGCAGTACTTC	CASSRGREQYF
TRBV4-1	TRBJ2-5	.	.	TGCGCCAGCAGCCAGCGGGGGCTGTACCAAGAGACCCAGTACTTC	CASSQRGLYQETQYF
TRBV7-2	TRBJ2-7	TRBD2	.	TGTGCCAGCAGCTTAACTAGCGGGGTCTACGAGCAGTACTTC	CASSLTSGVYEQYF
TRBV6-6	TRBJ2-1	TRBD2	.	TGTGCCAGCAGCCCGAGACTAGCTTTAGTTAATGAGCAGTTCTTC	CASSPRLALVNEQFF
TRBV5-1	TRBJ1-6	.	.	TGCGCCAGCAGCCCAGGGCTCCGGACAGTCTCTAATTCACCCCTCCACTTT	CASSPGLRTVSNSPLHF
TRBV11-2	TRBJ2-7	.	.	TGTGCCAGCAGCTGGAACAGCTACGAGCAGTACTTC	CASSWNSYEQYF
TRBV3-1/TRBV3-2	TRBJ1-2	.	.	TGTGCCAGCAGCCCCCTTGAGGAGGCAGATGGCTACACCTTC	CASSPLEEADGYTF
TRBV12-3/TRBV12-4	TRBJ1-5	.	.	TGTGCCAGCAGTTTAAGCGGTGATCAGCCCCAGCATTTT	CASSLSGDQPQHF
TRBV18	TRBJ1-1	.	.	TGTGCCAGCTCACCAGAAAGGGGGGGAAGGTTGAACACTGAAGCTTTCTTT	CASSPERGGRLNTEAFF
TRBV7-7	TRBJ2-7	TRBD2	.	TGTGCCAGCAGCGTCCGCCCCGGGACTAGTAACGAGCAGTACTTC	CASSVRPGTSNEQYF
TRBV6-5	TRBJ1-1	.	once	TGTGCCAGCAGCCGGACAGCGACCATGGACACTGAAGCTTTCTTT	CASSRTATMDTEAFF
TRBV6-5	TRBJ1-2	.	.	TGTGCCAGCAGTTCCCGGGATGGCTACACCTTC	CASSSRDGYTF
TRBV2	TRBJ2-1	.	.	TGTGCCAGCAGTTCATCGGGTACCGAGCAGTTCTTC	CASSSSGTEQFF
TRBV24-1	TRBJ2-2	TRBD2	.	TGTGCCACCAGTGACCTGCGGGGCTCGGGAGGACCCGGGGAGCTGTTTTTT	CATSDLRGSGGPGELFF